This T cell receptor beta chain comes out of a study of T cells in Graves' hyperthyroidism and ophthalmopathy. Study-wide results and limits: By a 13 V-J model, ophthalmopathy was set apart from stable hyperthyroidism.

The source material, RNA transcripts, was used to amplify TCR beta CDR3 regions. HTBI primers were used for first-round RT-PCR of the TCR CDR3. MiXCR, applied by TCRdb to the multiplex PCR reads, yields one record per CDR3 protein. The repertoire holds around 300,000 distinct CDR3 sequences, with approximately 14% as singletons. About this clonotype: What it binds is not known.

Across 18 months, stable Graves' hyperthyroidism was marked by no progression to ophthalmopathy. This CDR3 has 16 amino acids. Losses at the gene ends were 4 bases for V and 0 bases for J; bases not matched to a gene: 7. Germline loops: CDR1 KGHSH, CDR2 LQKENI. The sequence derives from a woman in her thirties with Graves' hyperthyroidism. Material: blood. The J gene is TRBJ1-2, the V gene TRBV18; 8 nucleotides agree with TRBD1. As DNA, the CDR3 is TGTGCCAGCTCACTTGACAGGGGAGGCTCTAACTATGGCTACACCTTC. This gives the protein CASSLDRGGSNYGYTF. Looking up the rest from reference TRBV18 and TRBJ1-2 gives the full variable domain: NAGVMQNPRHLVRRRGQEARLRCSPMKGHSHVYWYRQLPEEGLKFMVYLQKENIIDESGMPKERFSAEFPKEGPSILRIQQVVRGDSAAYFCASSLDRGGSNYGYTFGSGTRLTVV.